The 21 T cell receptor beta chains reported below all come from one sample, sequenced in a study of blood T cell repertoires in COVID-19. Measured with immunoSEQ multiplex PCR; TCRdb has only the in-frame clones, and not every one. The table includes under 400,000 clones, more than 70% detected once. The sample taken for sequencing was PBMCs or T cells enriched from blood (not recorded which). These TCRs come from a woman in her twenties or thirties who had been exposed to COVID-19.

As to this clone: Other DNA sequences in the same sample also yield this CDR3. This chain uses TRBV12-3 or TRBV12-4 with TRBJ2-5; TRBD1 matches at 11 bases. CDR3 size: 13 residues. Trimming at V came to 6 bases and at J to 8 bases, leaving 5 bases not matched to a gene. The CDR3 nucleotides are TGTGCCAGCAGCCTGGGACAGGGGGAAACCCAGTACTTC. Translated: CASSLGQGETQYF.

The rearrangement links TRBV7-9 to TRBJ2-7; 11 nucleotides match TRBD2. The ends lost 5 bases at V and 0 bases at J; junction bases unmatched: 12. The CDR3 consists of 18 residues. The V gene's germline CDR1 is SEHNR and CDR2 FQNEAQ (reference sequence). The CDR3 loop is CASSPAGTSGIRSYEQYF. CDR3 nucleotide sequence: TGTGCCAGCAGCCCGGCCGGGACTAGCGGCATACGCTCCTACGAGCAGTACTTC.

This sequence joins TRBV14 and TRBJ2-2; 7 bases fit TRBD2. J was trimmed by 2 bases and V by 3 bases; bases with no gene match: 9. The CDR3 loop spans 17 amino acids. The germline V gene has CDR1 SGHDN and CDR2 FVKESK. CDR3 sequence (DNA): TGTGCCAGCAGCCATTACACGTCTAGCGGAAACACCGGGGAGCTGTTTTTT. It is translated as CASSHYTSSGNTGELFF. Looking up the rest from reference TRBV14 and TRBJ2-2 gives the full variable domain: EAGVTQFPSHSVIEKGQTVTLRCDPISGHDNLYWYRRVMGKEIKFLLHFVKESKQDESGMPNNRFLAERTGGTYSTLKVQPAELEDSGVYFCASSHYTSSGNTGELFFGEGSRLTVL.

This chain uses TRBV10-1 with TRBJ1-1; 9 bases are shared with TRBD1. After removal of 10 bases from V and 0 bases from J, the junction contained 9 bases not matched to a gene. CDR3 size: 15 residues. Germline V gene sequence: CDR1 WNHNN, CDR2 SYGVQD (reference sequence). The CDR3 bases are TGCGCCAACCCCGGGACAGGGCGGATGAACACTGAAGCTTTCTTT. Translated: CANPGTGRMNTEAFF.

The V call is TRBV28, the J call TRBJ1-5, with unresolved D. Germline CDR1 MDHEN, CDR2 SYDVKM. V was cut by 6 bases and J by 5 bases, with 5 bases left in between. The CDR3 contains 11 residues. The CDR3 region has the DNA TGTGCCAGCAGCTCAGATCAGCCCCAGCATTTT. Translating gives CASSSDQPQHF.

The chain recombines TRBV4-2 with TRBJ1-6; 7 nucleotides agree with TRBD1. J lost 5 bases, V lost 5 bases, and 6 bases had no gene match. Germline loops: CDR1 LGHNA, CDR2 YNFKEQ. CDR3 length equals 15 residues. The CDR3 loop reads CASSGRDRDNSPLHF. The CDR3 nucleotides read TGTGCCAGCAGCGGTCGGGACAGAGATAATTCACCCCTCCACTTT.

V gene TRBV23-1 combines with J gene TRBJ1-2; D call uncertain. TRBV23-1 is annotated as an ORF whose role is uncertain. The CDR3 spans 14 residues. The germline V and J ends were trimmed by 8 bases and 8 bases, with 21 bases remaining between them. CDR3 DNA sequence: TGCGCCAGCCCCTCGAACCTTCCCGCTAGGGGCTACACCTTC. This sequence encodes CASPSNLPARGYTF.

The rearrangement links TRBV6-5 to TRBJ1-1; perhaps TRBD1 as D (5 bases). Trimming shortened V by 7 bases and J by 10 bases, and 19 bases separated the two germline ends. The CDR3 has 13 residues. Germline CDR1 reads MNHEY; CDR2 reads SVGAGI. CDR3 coding DNA: TGTGCCAGCACCAAGGACGGAGTAAGGGGAGCTTTCTTT. This codes for CASTKDGVRGAFF.

The CDR3 DNA follows: TGTGCCAGCAGCCAAGAGTCCGGTAGCGGGAGTTGGAATGAGCAGTTCTTC. This sequence encodes CASSQESGSGSWNEQFF. V is TRBV4-2 and J is TRBJ2-1; 9 nucleotides agree with TRBD2. Trimming took 0 bases from V and 7 from J; bases not matched to a gene: 10. Germline V gives CDR1 LGHNA, CDR2 YNFKEQ. The CDR3 extends over 17 amino acids.

The V and J genes are TRBV18 and TRBJ2-5; no firm D call. The V gene lost 1 base and the J gene lost 3 bases, with 6 bases spanning the gap. The CDR3 runs to 13 residues. Germline-derived CDR1 and CDR2 are KGHSH and LQKENI. This CDR3 reads CASSPLSEETQYF. CDR3 nucleotide sequence: TGTGCCAGCTCACCACTGAGTGAAGAGACCCAGTACTTC. Based on the CDR3 plus reference TRBV18 and TRBJ2-5, the full variable domain is NAGVMQNPRHLVRRRGQEARLRCSPMKGHSHVYWYRQLPEEGLKFMVYLQKENIIDESGMPKERFSAEFPKEGPSILRIQQVVRGDSAAYFCASSPLSEETQYFGPGTRLLVL.

Here the CDR3 DNA reads TGCGCCAGCAGCTTGGCCGGGTGGCCGCAGTATTTT. Protein sequence: CASSLAGWPQYF. The rearrangement joins TRBV5-1 to TRBJ2-3, with no clear D. CDR3 length: 12 residues. Germline lookup yields CDR1 SGHRS and CDR2 YFSETQ. Trimming removed 0 bases from V and 10 bases from J, with 9 bases in between. Based on the CDR3 plus reference TRBV5-1 and TRBJ2-3, the full variable domain is KAGVTQTPRYLIKTRGQQVTLSCSPISGHRSVSWYQQTPGQGLQFLFEYFSETQRNKGNFPGRFSGRQFSNSRSEMNVSTLELGDSALYLCASSLAGWPQYFGPGTRLTVL.

Worth noting for this clone: The same CDR3 also results from other DNA sequences found in this sample. The J gene is TRBJ2-1, the V gene TRBV5-1; 10 nucleotides line up with TRBD2. This CDR3 contains 15 residues. Germline-derived CDR1 and CDR2 are SGHRS and YFSETQ. J was trimmed by 2 bases and V by 1 base; bases with no gene match: 0. DNA for the CDR3: TGCGCCAGCAGCTTGACTAGCGGGGCCTACAATGAGCAGTTCTTC. This translates into CASSLTSGAYNEQFF.

This clone was observed once. The chain couples TRBV6-5 to TRBJ2-7; TRBD1 is a possible D gene (5 bases). The V and J ends lost 0 bases and 2 bases respectively, with 11 bases between them. The CDR3 is made up of 15 amino acids. Per the germline V gene, CDR1 is MNHEY and CDR2 is SVGAGI. CDR3 amino acids: CASSYSGVGAYEQYF. CDR3 nucleotides: TGTGCCAGCAGTTACTCAGGGGTAGGAGCCTACGAGCAGTACTTC.

The chain uses TRBV6-6 and TRBJ1-6, with 7 positions matching TRBD1. Germline CDR1 MNHNY, CDR2 SVGAGI (reference sequence). The junction had 10 bases not matched to a gene; V was cut back by 7 bases and J by 4 bases. The CDR3 is 16 residues long. CDR3 DNA: TGTGCCAGCAAAGGGGGCAGGGGAGCTTATAATTCACCCCTCCACTTT. Amino acids: CASKGGRGAYNSPLHF.

The V call is TRBV15, the J call TRBJ1-5, with TRBD1 as a possible D gene (5 bases). The CDR3 consists of 15 residues. Germline-derived CDR1 and CDR2 are LNHNV and YYDKDF (reference sequence). V lost 0 bases to trimming and J lost 2 bases, with 8 bases between them. The CDR3 reads CATSRDGGGNQPQHF. CDR3 bases: TGTGCCACCAGCAGAGACGGGGGTGGCAATCAGCCCCAGCATTTT.

This clone was observed once. The rearrangement joins TRBV7-9 to TRBJ1-4; TRBD1 might be the D (5 bases). Germline V gives CDR1 SEHNR, CDR2 FQNEAQ (reference sequence). V lost 5 bases to trimming and J lost 3 bases, with 10 bases between them. The CDR3 has 14 residues. CDR3 protein: CASSPMGPNEKLFF. As DNA, the CDR3 is TGTGCCAGCAGCCCAATGGGGCCTAATGAAAAACTGTTTTTT.

This chain joins TRBV11-1 and TRBJ2-3, with TRBD2 matching 12 bases. The ends lost 3 bases at V and 4 bases at J; junction bases unmatched: 5. CDR1 SGHAT and CDR2 FQDESV come from the germline V gene (reference sequence). CDR3 length: 16 residues. The CDR3 sequence is CASSFELAGGPDTQYF. The CDR3 DNA reads TGTGCCAGCAGCTTTGAACTAGCGGGAGGCCCAGATACGCAGTATTTT.

In nucleotides, the CDR3 is TGTGCCAGCAGGTCGGGACAGCCCGCGGTCGGGGAGCAGTACTTC. Translated, it gives CASRSGQPAVGEQYF. This rearrangement joins TRBV28 to TRBJ2-7, with TRBD1 matching over 7 bases. This CDR3 spans 15 amino acids. CDR1 and CDR2 (germline): MDHEN, SYDVKM. After removal of 6 bases from V and 7 bases from J, the junction contained 15 bases not matched to a gene. The full variable domain, its missing parts supplied by reference TRBV28 and TRBJ2-7, is DVKVTQSSRYLVKRTGEKVFLECVQDMDHENMFWYRQDPGLGLRLIYFSYDVKMKEKGDIPEGYSVSREKKERFSLILESASTNQTSMYLCASRSGQPAVGEQYFGPGTRLTVT.

This chain joins TRBV14 and TRBJ2-7; 11 bases agree with TRBD2. CDR3 length equals 21 residues. With 4 bases clipped from V and 5 bases from J, the junction kept 25 bases outside the gene matches. The germline gives CDR1 SGHDN, CDR2 FVKESK. The CDR3 bases are TGTGCCAGCAGCCCAGCGCATTTAATACTATACCTTAGCGGGGGGGTCCACGAGCAGTACTTC. Amino acid sequence: CASSPAHLILYLSGGVHEQYF.

The gene calls are TRBV19 and TRBJ1-5; D not certain. This CDR3 has 15 amino acids. V lost 1 base, J lost 0 bases, and 7 bases lay in between. CDR1 and CDR2 from the germline V gene are LNHDA and SQIVND (reference sequence). CDR3: CASSIAGSSNQPQHF. The CDR3 DNA reads as TGTGCCAGTAGTATAGCCGGGAGTAGCAATCAGCCCCAGCATTTT.

This chain joins TRBV5-1 and TRBJ2-3, with D maybe TRBD2 (5 bases). Germline CDR1 reads SGHRS; CDR2 reads YFSETQ. With 4 bases removed from V and 3 bases from J, the gap between germline ends came to 12 bases. The CDR3 loop spans 14 amino acids. Here the CDR3 reads CASSPGSWTDTQYF. The CDR3 bases are TGCGCCAGCAGCCCGGGATCTTGGACAGATACGCAGTATTTT.